These 26 T cell receptor beta chains originate from one sample sequenced in a study of cytomegalovirus exposure and HLA in healthy donors. PCR involved 60 Vbeta and 13 Jbeta primers. The assay was immunoSEQ multiplex PCR, and TCRdb's table has in-frame clones only and misses some. The table includes 55,000 to 70,000 clones, just under 75% detected once. What was sequenced was PBMCs. The receptors shown here come from a woman under 40 in good health and CMV-seronegative.

This clone was observed a handful of times. The chain uses TRBV28 and TRBJ2-7; no clear D. The CDR3 covers 14 residues. Germline CDR1 reads MDHEN; CDR2 reads SYDVKM. V lost 5 bases, J lost 6 bases, and 17 bases lay in between. CDR3 bases: TGTGCCAGCAGTCCAGACACTCCCGCCAGCGAGCAGTACTTC. Protein product: CASSPDTPASEQYF.

This clone was detected only a few times. This chain links TRBV28 with TRBJ1-2; no clear D. Deletions cut 2 bases from V and 7 bases from J, with 23 bases between. CDR1 and CDR2 (germline): MDHEN, SYDVKM. This CDR3 is built from 17 residues. CDR3 region: CASSLRIPSRESGGYTF. The CDR3 nucleotides are TGTGCCAGCAGTTTAAGGATACCGAGCCGGGAATCAGGTGGCTACACCTTC.

This clone was observed a single time. The chain couples TRBV5-4 to TRBJ2-1; 11 bases map to TRBD2. The germline V gene encodes CDR1 SGHNT and CDR2 YYREEE (reference sequence). The CDR3 is made up of 16 amino acids. Trimming took 3 bases from V and 10 from J; bases not matched to a gene: 12. CDR3 amino acids: CASSSTGLAAQSEQFF. DNA for the CDR3: TGTGCCAGCAGCTCGACGGGACTAGCGGCCCAATCGGAGCAGTTCTTC.

This clone was found a few times. The chain recombines TRBV9 with TRBJ2-2; weak D call: TRBD1 (5 bases). V was pared by 1 base and J by 4 bases, with 14 bases between. Per the germline V gene, CDR1 is SGDLS and CDR2 is YYNGEE. CDR3 length: 16 amino acids. DNA for the CDR3: TGTGCCAGCAGCGTAACCCCTCCAGGGCCCACCGGGGAGCTGTTTTTT. This encodes CASSVTPPGPTGELFF.

J is TRBJ1-1 and V is TRBV7-9; D not resolved. The germline CDR1 and CDR2 sequences are SEHNR and FQNEAQ (reference sequence). Trimming shortened V by 0 bases and J by 3 bases, and 8 bases separated the two germline ends. This CDR3 region has 14 residues. The CDR3 region has the DNA TGTGCCAGCAGCTTAGCGGGCAGCTACACTGAAGCTTTCTTT. Encoded protein: CASSLAGSYTEAFF.

This clone came up once. The genes are TRBV6-5 and TRBJ2-1; TRBD2 might be the D (6 bases). The CDR3 covers 15 residues. Trimming cost V 5 bases and J 7 bases, with 18 bases left between them. Germline assignment: CDR1 MNHEY and CDR2 SVGAGI. CDR3 loop: CASSRELATSNEQFF. CDR3 nucleotides: TGTGCCAGCAGTCGTGAGCTAGCGACGTCGAATGAGCAGTTCTTC.

The V call is TRBV7-2, the J call TRBJ2-5, with D perhaps TRBD2 (5 bases). Germline V CDR1 and CDR2: SGHTA, FQGNSA. CDR3 length: 14 residues. Between the trimmed V and J ends, which lost 5 bases and 1 base, there was a span of 11 bases. The CDR3: CASSRRGTQETQYF. The CDR3 DNA reads as TGTGCCAGCAGCCGCCGGGGTACCCAAGAGACCCAGTACTTC.

J is TRBJ1-1 and V is TRBV29-1; 7 bases line up with TRBD1. CDR1 and CDR2 from the germline V gene are SQVTM and ANQGSEA. The CDR3 has 15 residues. The V and J ends lost 4 bases and 0 bases, in that order; junction bases with no gene match: 8. The CDR3 DNA reads as TGCAGCGTTGCTGAACAGGGGAGGATGAACACTGAAGCTTTCTTT. This gives the protein CSVAEQGRMNTEAFF. The whole variable domain, remainder taken from reference TRBV29-1 and TRBJ1-1, is SAVISQKPSRDICQRGTSLTIQCQVDSQVTMMFWYRQQPGQSLTLIATANQGSEATYESGFVIDKFPISRPNLTFSTLTVSNMSPEDSSIYLCSVAEQGRMNTEAFFGQGTRLTVV.

The V call is TRBV21-1, the J call TRBJ2-5; TRBD2, the table's D call, lacks a check against the DNA. The assigned J gene may be wrong: the sequence end matches TRBJ2-7 better. TRBV21-1 is classified as a pseudogene. This CDR3 contains 18 residues. The CDR3 sequence is CASSKVSPLFRRGCEQYF. CDR3 nucleotides: TGTGCCAGCAGCAAAGTTTCGCCCTTATTCCGCCGAGGTTGCGAGCAGTACTTC.

The chain is built from TRBV9 and TRBJ1-5, with D uncertain. The germline V and J ends were trimmed by 3 bases and 3 bases, with 13 bases remaining between them. The V gene's germline CDR1 is SGDLS and CDR2 YYNGEE. This CDR3 has 15 amino acids. CDR3 amino acids: CASSARGSLNQPQHF. In nucleotides, the CDR3 is TGTGCCAGCAGCGCCCGTGGCAGTCTCAATCAGCCCCAGCATTTT.

The CDR3 DNA reads as TGCGCCAGCAGCGTAAATCCGGGACTAGCGGGTCCCGGAGAGACCCAGTACTTC. Translating gives CASSVNPGLAGPGETQYF. The chain links TRBV5-1 to TRBJ2-5, with 12 bases matching TRBD2. The ends lost 4 bases at V and 4 bases at J; junction bases unmatched: 14. Germline V gene lookup returns CDR1 SGHRS and CDR2 YFSETQ. CDR3 size: 18 residues.

The chain recombines TRBV19 with TRBJ2-7; D might be TRBD1 (5 bases). Trimming removed 6 bases at V and 6 bases at J, with 18 bases between. CDR1 is LNHDA and CDR2 is SQIVND in the germline V gene (reference sequence). The CDR3 is made up of 14 amino acids. The CDR3 sequence: CASSIERQGVEQYF. The CDR3 nucleotides are TGTGCCAGTAGCATTGAACGGCAGGGCGTCGAGCAGTACTTC.

The V gene is TRBV4-2, the J gene TRBJ2-5, with 8 bases lining up with TRBD2. Per the germline V gene, CDR1 is LGHNA and CDR2 is YNFKEQ. The CDR3 has 18 amino acids. Trimming took 0 bases from V and 4 from J; bases not matched to a gene: 13. The CDR3 coding sequence is TGTGCCAGCAGCCAAGATCTCTCAAGAGGAGCGGGAGTAGAGACCCAGTACTTC. Encoded protein: CASSQDLSRGAGVETQYF.

There are a few counts of this clone. The rearrangement joins TRBV5-1 to TRBJ2-7; 7 nucleotides match TRBD1. Germline assignment: CDR1 SGHRS and CDR2 YFSETQ. This CDR3 spans 14 amino acids. J lost 3 bases, V lost 4 bases, and 7 bases had no gene match. The CDR3 spells CASSTDRDLYEQYF. CDR3 coding DNA: TGCGCCAGCAGCACCGACAGGGATCTCTACGAGCAGTACTTC.

This chain links TRBV27 with TRBJ2-7; TRBD2 aligns across 10 bases. The germline V gene has CDR1 MNHEY and CDR2 SMNVEV (reference sequence). Trimming removed 5 bases from V and 4 bases from J; junction bases left unmatched: 11. This CDR3 contains 16 residues. For the CDR3, the DNA is TGTGCCAGCAGTCTGGGCGGGGGACTAGCGTTTTACGAGCAGTACTTC. Translation: CASSLGGGLAFYEQYF.

V gene TRBV19 combines with J gene TRBJ2-1; 9 bases line up with TRBD2. V shed 8 bases and J 6 bases; nucleotides not matched to a gene: 11. The CDR3 runs 15 residues. Germline loops: CDR1 LNHDA, CDR2 SQIVND (reference sequence). The chain's CDR3 is CASSHSGSDINEQFF. In DNA, the CDR3 is TGTGCCAGTTCTCATAGCGGGAGTGATATCAATGAGCAGTTCTTC.

V gene TRBV29-1 combines with J gene TRBJ1-4; TRBD1 matches at 7 bases. The J segment lost 6 bases and the V segment lost 7 bases, leaving 2 bases of the junction unmatched. CDR3 length equals 11 residues. Germline CDR1 and CDR2: SQVTM and ANQGSEA. DNA for the CDR3: TGCAGCGGGGGACAGCATGAAAAACTGTTTTTT. It codes for CSGGQHEKLFF. The full variable domain, completed using reference TRBV29-1 and TRBJ1-4, is SAVISQKPSRDICQRGTSLTIQCQVDSQVTMMFWYRQQPGQSLTLIATANQGSEATYESGFVIDKFPISRPNLTFSTLTVSNMSPEDSSIYLCSGGQHEKLFFGSGTQLSVL.

The V call is TRBV7-9, the J call TRBJ2-7; a weak D match, TRBD1 (5 bases). V was cut by 5 bases and J by 5 bases, with 16 bases left in between. Germline V gene sequence: CDR1 SEHNR, CDR2 FQNEAQ (reference sequence). There are 14 residues in the CDR3. This CDR3 reads CASSPQGQAHEQYF. The CDR3 region has the DNA TGTGCCAGCAGCCCCCAGGGTCAGGCCCACGAGCAGTACTTC.

This clone came up a few times. The junction differs from germline at one of its ends, possibly a read error. The chain recombines TRBV7-2 with TRBJ1-2; D perhaps matches TRBD1 (5 bases). The germline gives CDR1 SGHTA, CDR2 FQGNSA. There are 13 residues in the CDR3. This CDR3 reads CASSFSTGYGYPF. In DNA, the CDR3 is TGTGCCAGCAGCTTCTCTACAGGCTATGGCTACCCCTTC.

The rearrangement links TRBV19 to TRBJ2-5; 9 bases are a match to TRBD1. V trimming: 5 bases; J trimming: 5 bases; junction bases outside the gene matches: 3. Germline loops: CDR1 LNHDA, CDR2 SQIVND (reference sequence). The CDR3 totals 13 residues. CDR3: CASSGQGRETQYF. The CDR3 nucleotides read TGTGCCAGTAGTGGACAGGGGAGGGAGACCCAGTACTTC.

The gene calls are TRBV7-6 and TRBJ2-5, with D uncertain. Trimming took 5 bases from V and 2 from J, leaving 9 bases between them. The CDR3 has 13 residues. Looked up from germline, CDR1 is SGHVS and CDR2 is FNYEAQ. The CDR3 region has the DNA TGTGCCAGCAGCCCCGGGTGGCAAGAGACCCAGTACTTC. This gives the protein CASSPGWQETQYF.

The rearrangement links TRBV29-1 to TRBJ2-4; 9 bases are a match to TRBD1. The CDR3 covers 15 residues. With V trimmed by 1 base and J by 7 bases, 8 bases remained unmatched. The V gene's germline CDR1 is SQVTM and CDR2 ANQGSEA. CDR3 region: CSVEGRTGARNIQYF. The CDR3 DNA reads as TGCAGCGTTGAAGGGAGGACAGGGGCGAGGAACATTCAGTACTTC.

This rearrangement joins TRBV28 to TRBJ2-7, with 8 bases identical to TRBD1. Unmatched junction bases numbered 11, after V lost 6 bases and J lost 1 base. Germline values: CDR1 MDHEN, CDR2 SYDVKM. The CDR3 is 16 amino acids. CDR3 DNA sequence: TGTGCCAGCAGCCATTACAGGGGGAGCTCTTCCTACGAGCAGTACTTC. Translating gives CASSHYRGSSSYEQYF.

About this clone: In the same sample, other DNA sequences code for this CDR3. The chain is built from TRBV28 and TRBJ2-7; 10 bases agree with TRBD1. The CDR3 consists of 14 residues. V gave up 6 bases and J gave up 5 bases; unmatched junction bases: 7. CDR1 is MDHEN, CDR2 SYDVKM, per germline. The CDR3 nucleotides are TGTGCCAGCAGCCCGGGACAGGGGAACCACGAGCAGTACTTC. Its translation: CASSPGQGNHEQYF. Full variable domain (rest looked up from reference TRBV28 and TRBJ2-7): DVKVTQSSRYLVKRTGEKVFLECVQDMDHENMFWYRQDPGLGLRLIYFSYDVKMKEKGDIPEGYSVSREKKERFSLILESASTNQTSMYLCASSPGQGNHEQYFGPGTRLTVT.

This clone was picked up a small number of times. One junction end does not reproduce the germline sequence, and a read error may be involved. The same CDR3 can be traced to other DNA sequences in this sample. J is TRBJ1-2 and V is TRBV19; D perhaps matches TRBD1 (6 bases). The CDR3 length is 14 residues. Germline V gene data show CDR1 as LNHDA and CDR2 as SQIVND (reference sequence). This CDR3 is CASSKAGAAYGYTF. DNA for the CDR3: TGTGCTAGTAGTAAAGCGGGGGCGGCCTACGGCTACACCTTC.

The chain employs TRBV2 and TRBJ1-2; D uncertain. V was trimmed by 4 bases and J by 2 bases, leaving 5 bases between them. Germline V gene lookup returns CDR1 SNHLY and CDR2 FYNNEI. The length of the CDR3 is 12 residues. The CDR3 nucleotides are TGTGCCAGCAGTGGAGTCAACTATGGCTACACCTTC. Translating gives CASSGVNYGYTF.